Only a few counts were recorded for the clone carrying this TCR beta chain. Its specificity is not known. The TCR cDNA carried a universal primer site and UMIs from 5'RACE template switching. TCRdb ran MiXCR on the 5' RACE reads and lists one entry per CDR3 protein. Of about 340,000 distinct CDR3 sequences in the sample, 3.5% to 4.5% were seen once. The entry originates in a study of T cells after yellow fever vaccination. Findings and caveats of the study: The secondary response showed a weaker magnitude and a faster peak, day 5 versus 15.

The CDR3 consists of 16 residues. V lost 5 bases and J 5 bases, leaving 19 bases between the germline ends. Germline V gene sequence: CDR1 SGHAT, CDR2 FQNNGV. Sequences were derived from PBMCs, sampled 5 days after the yellow fever booster vaccination. The V gene is TRBV11-2, the J gene TRBJ2-4, with D maybe TRBD1 (6 bases). This receptor was obtained from a man younger than 35 who received the YFV17D yellow fever vaccine. CDR3 residues: CASSVSFRDTENIQYF. The CDR3 region has the DNA TGTGCCAGCAGCGTATCCTTCCGGGACACGGAAAACATTCAGTACTTC.